This T cell receptor (beta chain) was documented in a study of shared clonotypes between healthy human individuals. Some clones are missing from TCRdb's copy, which holds only in-frame ones; the method was immunoSEQ multiplex PCR. This sample yields 800,000 or so clones, of which roughly 96% are seen a single time; roughly 0.23% belongs to the top ten. Naive CD8 isolation took CD45RO-negative cells positively selected for CCR7 and excluded terminally differentiated effector memory CD45RA+ cells. The trim removed 6 bases at V and 9 bases at J, leaving 12 bases unmatched. The CDR3 runs 15 residues. Germline V gene data show CDR1 as SGHTA and CDR2 as FQGNSA.

The clonotype comes from a man in his thirties or forties in good health. The sequenced sample consisted of naive CD8+ T cells sorted from blood. The chain is built from TRBV7-2 and TRBJ2-1, with TRBD1 identical over 9 bases. The CDR3 is CASRRSGQGSREQFF. CDR3 in DNA: TGTGCCAGCAGGCGTTCGGGACAGGGCTCTCGTGAGCAGTTCTTC.